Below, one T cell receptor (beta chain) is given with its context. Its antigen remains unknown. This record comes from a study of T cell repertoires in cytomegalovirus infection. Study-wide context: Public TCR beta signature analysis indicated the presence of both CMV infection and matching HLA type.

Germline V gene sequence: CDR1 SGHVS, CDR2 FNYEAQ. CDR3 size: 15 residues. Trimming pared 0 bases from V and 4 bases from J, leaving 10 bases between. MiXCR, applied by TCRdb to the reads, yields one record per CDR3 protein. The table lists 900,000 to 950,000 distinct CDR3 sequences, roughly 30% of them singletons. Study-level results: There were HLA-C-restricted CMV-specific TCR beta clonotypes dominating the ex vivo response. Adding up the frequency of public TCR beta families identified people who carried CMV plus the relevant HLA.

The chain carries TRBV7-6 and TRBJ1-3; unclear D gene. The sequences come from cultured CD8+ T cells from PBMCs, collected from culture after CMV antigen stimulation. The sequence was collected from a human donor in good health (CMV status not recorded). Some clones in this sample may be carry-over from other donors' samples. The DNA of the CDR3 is TGTGCCAGCAGCTTAGCAGGCTCCGTAGGAAACACCATATATTTT. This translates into CASSLAGSVGNTIYF.